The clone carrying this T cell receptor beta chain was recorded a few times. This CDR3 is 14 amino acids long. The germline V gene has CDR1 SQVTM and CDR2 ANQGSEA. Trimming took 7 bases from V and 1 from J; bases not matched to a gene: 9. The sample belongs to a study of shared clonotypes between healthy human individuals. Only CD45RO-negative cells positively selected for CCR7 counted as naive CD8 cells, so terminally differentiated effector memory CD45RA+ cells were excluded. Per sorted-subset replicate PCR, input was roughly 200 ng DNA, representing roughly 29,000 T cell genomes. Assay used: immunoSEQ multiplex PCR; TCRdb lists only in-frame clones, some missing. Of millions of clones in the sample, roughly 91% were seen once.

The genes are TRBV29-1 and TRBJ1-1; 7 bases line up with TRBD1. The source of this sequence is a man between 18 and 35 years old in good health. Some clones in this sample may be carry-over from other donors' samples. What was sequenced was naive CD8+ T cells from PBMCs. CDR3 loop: CSALRQGSNTEAFF. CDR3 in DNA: TGCAGCGCTTTGAGACAGGGATCGAACACTGAAGCTTTCTTT.